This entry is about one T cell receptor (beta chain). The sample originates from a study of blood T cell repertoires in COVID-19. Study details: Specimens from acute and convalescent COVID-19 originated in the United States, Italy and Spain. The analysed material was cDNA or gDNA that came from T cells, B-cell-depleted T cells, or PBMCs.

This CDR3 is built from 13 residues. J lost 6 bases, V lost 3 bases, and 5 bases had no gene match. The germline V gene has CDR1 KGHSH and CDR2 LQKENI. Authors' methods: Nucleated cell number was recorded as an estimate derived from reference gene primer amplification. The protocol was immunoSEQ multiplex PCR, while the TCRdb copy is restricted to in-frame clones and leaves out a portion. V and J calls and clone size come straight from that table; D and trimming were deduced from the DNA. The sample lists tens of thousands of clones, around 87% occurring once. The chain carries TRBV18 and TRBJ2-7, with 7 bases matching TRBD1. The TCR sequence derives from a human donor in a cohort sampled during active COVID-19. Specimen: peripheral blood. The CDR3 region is CASSPGTEREQYF. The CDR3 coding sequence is TGTGCCAGCTCACCGGGGACAGAGCGCGAGCAGTACTTC.